This T cell receptor (beta chain) derives from a study of patients and donors after allogeneic stem cell transplantation. Via MiXCR, TCRdb re-called the RT-PCR reads, giving one row per CDR3 protein. Seen here are roughly 960,000 distinct CDR3 sequences, 15% to 20% observed once, and the top ten hold around 6%. CDR3 length: 15 amino acids. Germline V CDR1 and CDR2: SGHTA, FQGTGA. V was clipped by 7 bases and J by 6 bases; unmatched bases: 10. The rearrangement uses TRBV7-3 and TRBJ2-2; 8 bases fit TRBD2. Sequenced sample: blood, either unsorted or a sorted T cell fraction (not recorded which). The clonotype was recovered from a human donor who was either an allogeneic HSCT recipient or a stem cell or donor lymphocyte infusion donor (not recorded which). It is not recorded whose cells these are; they may come from a transplant donor. The CDR3 loop is CASNMGGRMAGELFF. For the CDR3, the DNA is TGTGCCAGCAATATGGGCGGGAGGATGGCCGGGGAGCTGTTTTTT.